Below are 30 T cell receptor beta chains sequenced from a single sample in a study of T cells in narcolepsy. The assay was immunoSEQ multiplex PCR, and TCRdb's table has in-frame clones only and misses some. The sample lists 12,000 or so clones; just under 95% were seen once. The sample was CD45RA- memory CD4+ T cells from PBMCs. The receptors come from a human donor with narcolepsy.

This sequence joins TRBV18 and TRBJ1-3, with 7 bases aligning to TRBD1. Germline CDR1 KGHSH, CDR2 LQKENI. Trimming at V came to 6 bases and at J to 0 bases, leaving 5 bases not matched to a gene. The CDR3 covers 15 residues. Here the CDR3 reads CASSLGTASGNTIYF. The CDR3 DNA sequence: TGTGCCAGCTCGCTTGGGACAGCCTCTGGAAACACCATATATTTT.

The chain carries TRBV14 and TRBJ1-6; the match to TRBD1 covers 12 bases. CDR3 size: 18 residues. Losses at the gene ends were 3 bases for V and 10 bases for J; bases not matched to a gene: 13. CDR1 is SGHDN and CDR2 is FVKESK in the germline V gene. In nucleotides, the CDR3 is TGTGCCAGCAGCCATAGTCCCGGGACAGGGGGCCCACGATCACCCCTCCACTTT. Protein product: CASSHSPGTGGPRSPLHF.

This clone showed up just a few times. CDR3 loop: CASSQALAKNIQYF. CDR3 bases: TGTGCCAGCAGTCAGGCACTAGCCAAAAACATTCAGTACTTC. The chain employs TRBV6-6 and TRBJ2-4; D ambiguous. The CDR3 contains 14 residues. Looked up from germline, CDR1 is MNHNY and CDR2 is SVGAGI (reference sequence). The ends were cut back, 5 bases at V and 0 bases at J, with 8 bases in the middle.

V gene TRBV27 combines with J gene TRBJ2-7; 12 bases line up with TRBD2. The CDR3 length is 15 residues. Germline assignment: CDR1 MNHEY and CDR2 SMNVEV (reference sequence). V trimming: 0 bases; J trimming: 6 bases; junction bases outside the gene matches: 3. The CDR3 bases are TGTGCCAGCAGTTTATCGCTAGCGGGGGGGCTCGAGCAGTACTTC. Its translation is CASSLSLAGGLEQYF.

J is TRBJ1-4 and V is TRBV7-9; 7 positions match TRBD1. The CDR3 is 14 amino acids. With V trimmed by 5 bases and J by 5 bases, 5 bases remained unmatched. Per germline, CDR1 SEHNR and CDR2 FQNEAQ (reference sequence). CDR3 sequence reads: CASSRDRVNEKLFF. DNA for the CDR3: TGTGCCAGCAGCCGAGACAGGGTCAATGAAAAACTGTTTTTT.

V and J are TRBV9 and TRBJ1-5; D is possibly TRBD1 (5 bases). The CDR3 runs 15 residues. V lost 4 bases, J lost 7 bases, and 18 bases lay in between. Germline V gene sequence: CDR1 SGDLS, CDR2 YYNGEE. CDR3 nucleotides: TGTGCCAGCAGCCCTAATAAAGGGGAGAGCCAGCCCCAGCATTTT. Its protein is CASSPNKGESQPQHF.

CDR3 DNA: TGTGCCAGTAGTATGGCGGTTCCGGCCGGGGAGCTGTTTTTT. Translation gives CASSMAVPAGELFF. V usage is TRBV19 and J usage is TRBJ2-2; no firm D call. The germline CDR1 and CDR2 sequences are LNHDA and SQIVND (reference sequence). V dropped 3 bases and J dropped 6 bases, with 11 bases sitting between them. The CDR3 has 14 amino acids.

V gene TRBV10-1 combines with J gene TRBJ2-7; 8 bases line up with TRBD2. CDR1 and CDR2 (germline): WNHNN, SYGVQD (reference sequence). The CDR3 consists of 14 residues. V lost 6 bases to trimming and J lost 6 bases; unmatched junction nucleotides: 10. CDR3 sequence reads: CASSNRSGGAEQYF. The CDR3 nucleotides read TGCGCCAGCAGCAATAGAAGCGGGGGCGCCGAGCAGTACTTC.

This chain joins TRBV4-2 and TRBJ2-3; 8 nucleotides match TRBD2. The trim removed 1 base at V and 6 bases at J, leaving 3 bases unmatched. The CDR3 loop spans 14 amino acids. Germline lookup yields CDR1 LGHNA and CDR2 YNFKEQ. This CDR3 reads CASSQVSGGDTQYF. The CDR3 DNA reads as TGTGCCAGCAGCCAAGTCAGCGGGGGCGATACGCAGTATTTT.

The CDR3 nucleotides are TGTGCCAGCAGGGTTATGGGACAGGGGGCCAACGTCCTGACTTTC. This encodes CASRVMGQGANVLTF. The V and J genes are TRBV2 and TRBJ2-6, with 7 nucleotides matching TRBD1. From germline, CDR1 is SNHLY and CDR2 FYNNEI. This CDR3 spans 15 amino acids. Trimming at V came to 6 bases and at J to 4 bases, leaving 6 bases not matched to a gene. The full variable domain, in which reference TRBV2 and TRBJ2-6 provide the parts outside the CDR3, is EPEVTQTPSHQVTQMGQEVILRCVPISNHLYFYWYRQILGQKVEFLVSFYNNEISEKSEIFDDQFSVERPDGSNFTLKIRSTKLEDSAMYFCASRVMGQGANVLTFGAGSRLTVL.

The V gene is TRBV11-2, the J gene TRBJ1-1; maybe TRBD1 (5 bases). Germline CDR1 is SGHAT and CDR2 is FQNNGV. CDR3 length equals 14 residues. V was trimmed by 5 bases and J by 4 bases, leaving 14 bases between them. Here the CDR3 DNA reads TGTGCCAGCAGCCGACGGGACGGTTCCACTGAAGCTTTCTTT. Translation: CASSRRDGSTEAFF.

V gene TRBV7-8 combines with J gene TRBJ2-7; a weak D match, TRBD1 (6 bases). The CDR3 covers 16 residues. V gave up 2 bases and J gave up 3 bases, with 17 bases separating them. CDR1 and CDR2 (germline): SGHVS, FQNEAQ. CDR3 nucleotide sequence: TGTGCCAGCAGCTTATACAGGGATCGAAATCTCTACGAGCAGTACTTC. Its translation: CASSLYRDRNLYEQYF.

This chain connects TRBV6-5 to TRBJ1-3, with D perhaps matching TRBD1 (5 bases). In germline, CDR1 is MNHEY, CDR2 SVGAGI. The V and J ends lost 6 bases and 3 bases respectively, with 15 bases between them. CDR3 length: 15 residues. The CDR3 DNA is TGTGCCAGCAGCAAAGCCAGGGTAGTTGGAAACACCATATATTTT. Its protein is CASSKARVVGNTIYF.

The V and J genes are TRBV7-6 and TRBJ2-3; unclear D gene. Germline values: CDR1 SGHVS, CDR2 FNYEAQ. Trimming took 2 bases from V and 0 from J, leaving 3 bases between them. The CDR3 extends over 13 amino acids. DNA of the CDR3: TGTGCCAGCAGCTTATATAGCACAGATACGCAGTATTTT. Protein product: CASSLYSTDTQYF.

The rearrangement links TRBV7-6 to TRBJ2-5; possible D gene TRBD2, 5 bases. V dropped 1 base and J dropped 5 bases, with 11 bases sitting between them. The CDR3 totals 14 residues. The germline CDR1 and CDR2 sequences are SGHVS and FNYEAQ. The CDR3 loop reads CASSLGRAGETQYF. CDR3 sequence (DNA): TGTGCCAGCAGCTTAGGGCGGGCCGGGGAGACCCAGTACTTC.

This chain connects TRBV6-5 to TRBJ1-2, with D maybe TRBD1 (6 bases). Per the germline V gene, CDR1 is MNHEY and CDR2 is SVGAGI. V shed 2 bases and J shed 4 bases, with 11 bases lying between them. The CDR3 contains 14 residues. Written as DNA, the CDR3 is TGTGCCAGCAGTTACAGGAACAGGGCCTATGGCTACACCTTC. Amino acids: CASSYRNRAYGYTF.

V and J are TRBV5-4 and TRBJ2-7; D may be TRBD1 (6 bases). The germline V gene encodes CDR1 SGHNT and CDR2 YYREEE (reference sequence). The CDR3 is 15 amino acids. With 3 bases removed from V and 4 bases from J, the gap between germline ends came to 17 bases. In DNA form, the CDR3 reads TGTGCCAGCAGCTCCAGGGGCGGGTTCGGGTACGAGCAGTACTTC. The encoded protein is CASSSRGGFGYEQYF.

This clone was picked up one time. The V and J genes are TRBV5-1 and TRBJ2-5; 7 bases line up with TRBD1. There are 15 residues in the CDR3. J gave up 9 bases and V 6 bases, and 17 bases lay outside the gene matches. CDR1 is SGHRS, CDR2 YFSETQ, per germline. The CDR3 DNA follows: TGCGCCAGCAATCAAGGGACAGCCTTACGGATTCCCCAGTACTTC. Its translation: CASNQGTALRIPQYF.

This chain joins TRBV6-1 and TRBJ1-1; D may be TRBD1 (6 bases). Trimming removed 5 bases at V and 6 bases at J, with 10 bases between. The CDR3 is made up of 12 amino acids. Germline lookup yields CDR1 MNHNS and CDR2 SASEGT. The CDR3 protein is CASSPRGAEAFF. The CDR3 DNA follows: TGTGCCAGCAGTCCGAGGGGGGCTGAAGCTTTCTTT.

The chain links TRBV6-5 to TRBJ2-7; no definite D call. The CDR3 sequence is 14 residues long. Germline V lookup: CDR1 MNHEY, CDR2 SVGAGI. With 2 bases removed from V and 3 bases from J, the gap between germline ends came to 11 bases. CDR3 residues: CASSYPGRGYEQYF. CDR3 nucleotides: TGTGCCAGCAGTTACCCGGGTAGAGGCTACGAGCAGTACTTC.

This chain links TRBV27 with TRBJ2-2; 14 positions match TRBD2. Germline V gene lookup returns CDR1 MNHEY and CDR2 SMNVEV (reference sequence). The CDR3 sequence is 17 residues long. Trimming removed 8 bases from V and 6 bases from J; junction bases left unmatched: 11. CDR3 nucleotides: TGTGCCAGCGGATGGACCGGGACTAGCGGGGGCCCCGGGGAGCTGTTTTTT. Translating gives CASGWTGTSGGPGELFF.

CDR3 DNA: TGTGCCAGCAGCATAAGATCTGAGACCCAGTACTTC. It translates to CASSIRSETQYF. The rearrangement joins TRBV11-2 to TRBJ2-5; D gene unclear. Germline V CDR1 and CDR2: SGHAT, FQNNGV. The V end lost 5 bases, the J end lost 5 bases, and 9 bases lay between the germline ends. The CDR3 extends over 12 amino acids.

The rearrangement uses TRBV15 and TRBJ1-2; TRBD1 might be the D (6 bases). From germline, CDR1 is LNHNV and CDR2 YYDKDF (reference sequence). CDR3 length equals 17 residues. V was clipped by 0 bases and J by 8 bases, with 22 bases between them. CDR3: CATSRDRQGLQRLGYTF. In DNA form, the CDR3 reads TGTGCCACCAGCAGAGATCGGCAGGGGCTTCAACGTTTGGGCTACACCTTC.

The chain joins TRBV6-5 to TRBJ2-1; unclear D gene. Trimming removed 4 bases from V and 15 bases from J, with 22 bases in between. Germline V lookup: CDR1 MNHEY, CDR2 SVGAGI. The length of the CDR3 is 14 residues. The CDR3, as DNA: TGTGCCAGCAGTTCGGCCCTTAGTACTTCGGTTTCGTTCTTC. Protein sequence: CASSSALSTSVSFF.

The chain recombines TRBV9 with TRBJ1-4, with 9 positions matching TRBD1. J lost 8 bases, V lost 0 bases, and 5 bases had no gene match. The germline V gene has CDR1 SGDLS and CDR2 YYNGEE. This CDR3 has 15 amino acids. CDR3 loop: CASSVGGQGPEKLFF. DNA for the CDR3: TGTGCCAGCAGCGTAGGGGGACAGGGTCCCGAAAAACTGTTTTTT.

The chain is built from TRBV19 and TRBJ2-2, with D unresolved. This CDR3 comprises 13 residues. The germline V and J ends were trimmed by 4 bases and 5 bases, with 8 bases remaining between them. CDR1 LNHDA and CDR2 SQIVND come from the germline V gene (reference sequence). The CDR3 DNA reads as TGTGCCAGTAGTACCGCCGGGACCGGGGAGCTGTTTTTT. This encodes CASSTAGTGELFF. The variable domain in full, completed from reference TRBV19 and TRBJ2-2, reads DGGITQSPKYLFRKEGQNVTLSCEQNLNHDAMYWYRQDPGQGLRLIYYSQIVNDFQKGDIAEGYSVSREKKESFPLTVTSAQKNPTAFYLCASSTAGTGELFFGEGSRLTVL.

V usage is TRBV5-8 and J usage is TRBJ2-3; D could derive from TRBD1 or TRBD2 (6 bases each). Trimming left V 2 bases short and J 1 base short, with 11 bases between. The CDR3 runs 15 residues. Looked up from germline, CDR1 is SGHTS and CDR2 is YDEGEE. The CDR3 bases are TGTGCCAGCAGCTTTATGGGGGGCCGCACAGATACGCAGTATTTT. This sequence encodes CASSFMGGRTDTQYF.

The gene calls are TRBV5-1 and TRBJ1-2; 12 bases are shared with TRBD1. V was pared by 0 bases and J by 7 bases, with 7 bases of the junction left unmatched. This CDR3 contains 16 residues. Germline CDR1 reads SGHRS; CDR2 reads YFSETQ. In nucleotides, the CDR3 is TGCGCCAGCAGCTTGGTACCGGGACAGGGGGCAGCTGGCTACACCTTC. Protein sequence: CASSLVPGQGAAGYTF.

The chain uses TRBV13 and TRBJ2-7; maybe TRBD1 (6 bases). Germline V gene lookup returns CDR1 PRHDT and CDR2 FYEKMQ (reference sequence). The CDR3 contains 18 residues. V lost 1 base, J lost 1 base, and 20 bases lay in between. The CDR3 DNA reads TGTGCCAGCAGCTTAGTGGTTCGGCCGGGACAAGCATCCTACGAGCAGTACTTC. This codes for CASSLVVRPGQASYEQYF.

The genes are TRBV4-1 and TRBJ2-3, with 12 bases matching TRBD2. The germline V gene encodes CDR1 MGHRA and CDR2 YSYEKL. The CDR3 length is 17 residues. V was pared by 1 base and J by 0 bases, with 2 bases of the junction left unmatched. DNA for the CDR3: TGCGCCAGCAGCCAAGCTAGCGGGGGGGCTAGCACAGATACGCAGTATTTT. It codes for CASSQASGGASTDTQYF.